The present T cell receptor (beta chain) was sequenced within a study of cytomegalovirus exposure and HLA in healthy donors. Study-level background: The 95 to 150 validation repertoires were produced on the same platform as the 720 or so repertoires of the first cohort. This was reported in a later analysis.

About this clone itself: Its antigen remains unidentified.

Findings and caveats of the study: The authors enumerated 150 to 200 TCR beta chains as linked to cytomegalovirus. There were some public TCRs occurring in many donors, but most TCR sequences were rare. It was confirmed in vitro that a few of the CMV-associated chains were specific for CMV antigens.

Sequenced by immunoSEQ multiplex PCR; TCRdb stores in-frame clones only, minus some. The sample contains 150,000 or so clones, approximately 90% of which appear only once. Trimming shortened V by 2 bases and J by 1 base, and 18 bases separated the two germline ends. The CDR3 is 17 residues long. Per the germline V gene, CDR1 is SGHVS and CDR2 is FQNEAQ. The chain employs TRBV7-8 and TRBJ2-7; a possible D gene is TRBD1 (6 bases). Sequencing was done on a sample of PBMCs. The receptor was isolated from a woman in her 30s in good health and CMV-seropositive. CDR3: CASSLPAPRQASYEQYF. The CDR3, as DNA: TGTGCCAGCAGCTTACCAGCGCCGAGACAGGCGTCCTACGAGCAGTACTTC.